Listed here is a single TCR beta chain. Antigen: not known. The data are from a study of CD8+ T cells in alopecia areata. Study observations and caveats: Against the mouse data, patients shared TCRs less clearly, possibly for HLA reasons.

Extracted RNA was reverse transcribed, and the resulting cDNA served as sequencing template. Measured with immunoSEQ multiplex PCR; TCRdb has only the in-frame clones, and not every one. The sample gives roughly 150,000 clones, roughly 44% of which show up once; around 7% is in the top ten. The study team obtained lesional scalp punch biopsies and peripheral blood from alopecia areata patients. Sorting from PBMCs produced CD4+ and CD8+ T cells. The source of this sequence is a human donor with alopecia areata. The specimen sequenced was CD4+ T cells sorted from blood.

CDR3 region: CASSYHYSGRVGEQFF. Written as DNA, the CDR3 is TGTGCCAGCAGCTACCACTACAGCGGGAGGGTGGGCGAGCAGTTCTTC. The gene calls are TRBV28 and TRBJ2-1, with 10 bases that match TRBD2. Looked up from germline, CDR1 is MDHEN and CDR2 is SYDVKM. The CDR3 contains 16 residues. V lost 6 bases, J lost 10 bases, and 15 bases stayed unmatched. The whole variable domain, filled in from reference TRBV28 and TRBJ2-1, reads DVKVTQSSRYLVKRTGEKVFLECVQDMDHENMFWYRQDPGLGLRLIYFSYDVKMKEKGDIPEGYSVSREKKERFSLILESASTNQTSMYLCASSYHYSGRVGEQFFGPGTRLTVL.